A selection of T cell receptor beta chains follows, all from one sample in a study of T cell clones after liver transplantation. Only in-frame clones appear in the TCRdb table, and some are missing; sequencing was by immunoSEQ multiplex PCR. The sample carries 65,000 to 80,000 clones, around four fifths recorded once. The source was CD4+ T cells from blood, collected at the 22-month timepoint. Receptors originate from a human patient who received a liver transplant. Some T cells may trace back to the graft donor. CDR3s include the opening cysteine and the closing phenylalanine or tryptophan. A D gene is named only where the DNA matches it firmly. Clone size is given for some rows only: seen once, a few or many times, or a class if the clone is expanded.

. | TRBJ1-2 | . | TRBV12-1 | TGTGCCAGCAGCGAGCGACAGGGTCTTAACTATGGCTACACCTTC | CASSERQGLNYGYTF
. | TRBJ2-3 | . | TRBV9 | TGTGCCAGCAGCGTAGCCTCTCGCACAGATACGCAGTATTTT | CASSVASRTDTQYF
once | TRBJ2-1 | TRBD2 | TRBV19 | TGTGCCAGTACGGATAGCGGGGCCGTCTACAATGAGCAGTTCTTC | CASTDSGAVYNEQFF
. | TRBJ2-1 | . | TRBV18 | TGTGCCAGCTCACCATTTCCGGTGGGGCGGACCGATCCCTACAATGAGCAGTTCTTC | CASSPFPVGRTDPYNEQFF
. | TRBJ1-5 | . | TRBV27 | TGTGCCAGCGGGTTGAAGGGGAACAATCAGCCCCAGCATTTT | CASGLKGNNQPQHF
. | TRBJ2-7 | TRBD1 | TRBV5-1 | TGCGCCAGCAGCTTGCTCGACAGGGGCTACGAGCAGTACTTC | CASSLLDRGYEQYF
. | TRBJ1-3 | . | TRBV13 | TGTGCCAGCAGCTTTGTCCGCCACTCTGGAAACACCATATATTTT | CASSFVRHSGNTIYF
. | TRBJ2-2 | . | TRBV14 | TGTGCCAGCAGCCAAGTAAGGGCCGGGGAGCTGTTTTTT | CASSQVRAGELFF
once | TRBJ2-5 | . | TRBV7-9 | TGTGCCAGCAGCTTAGGGTGGGGGGACGGACAAGAGACCCAGTACTTC | CASSLGWGDGQETQYF
. | TRBJ2-3 | . | TRBV18 | TGTGCCAGCTCACCCCGGACTAGCACAGATACGCAGTATTTT | CASSPRTSTDTQYF
. | TRBJ1-2 | . | TRBV7-2 | TGTGCCAGCAGCTTAGTTCCCAGGACAGTACCCTTC | CASSLVPRTVPF
. | TRBJ2-5 | TRBD2 | TRBV7-3 | TGTGCCAGCTCCCCTTCCGCGACTAGCGGTCCGGGGACCCAGTACTTC | CASSPSATSGPGTQYF
. | TRBJ1-6 | TRBD1 | TRBV6-5 | TGTGCCAGCGGGACAGGGGGTTCGGCACCCCTCCACTTT | CASGTGGSAPLHF
. | TRBJ2-3 | TRBD2 | TRBV7-2 | TGTGCCAGCAGTTTTACCCTTCTAGCGGGGGGGCTTACGCAGTATTTT | CASSFTLLAGGLTQYF
. | TRBJ2-2 | . | TRBV10-2 | TGCGCCAGCAAGGTTGATTTGGATACCGGGGAGCTGTTTTTT | CASKVDLDTGELFF
once | TRBJ2-3 | . | TRBV11-3 | TGTGCCAGCAGCCTAAGGGGGACGGGATTCACAGATACGCAGTATTTT | CASSLRGTGFTDTQYF
. | TRBJ2-3 | TRBD2 | TRBV5-5 | TGTGCCAGCAGCCAAGGACTAGCGGGAGTAGGAGATACGCAGTATTTT | CASSQGLAGVGDTQYF
. | TRBJ2-1 | TRBD2 | TRBV25-1 | TGTGCCAGCAGTGCCGCTGGACTAGCCGAGAATGAGCAGTTCTTC | CASSAAGLAENEQFF
. | TRBJ2-1 | . | TRBV11-2 | TGTGCCAGCAGCTTAGATCGTTTGGGTGAGCAGTTCTTC | CASSLDRLGEQFF
few | TRBJ1-1 | TRBD1 | TRBV5-1 | TGCGCCAGCAGCTTGGGTCTTCGGACAGGGGTCACTGAAGCTTTCTTT | CASSLGLRTGVTEAFF
. | TRBJ2-7 | TRBD1 | TRBV11-2 | TGTGCCAGCAGCTTATTGGGGACAGGGGCCTCCTACGAGCAGTACTTC | CASSLLGTGASYEQYF
. | TRBJ2-7 | TRBD1 | TRBV6-6 | TGTGCCAGCGTCCCATCGGGACAGGAGGTTAAGTACTTC | CASVPSGQEVKYF
. | TRBJ2-5 | TRBD2 | TRBV2 | TGTGCCAGCAGTCAAGGACTAGTCCAAGAGACCCAGTACTTC | CASSQGLVQETQYF
. | TRBJ2-5 | . | TRBV30 | TGTGCCTGGACGGTACAGGACGAGACCCAGTACTTC | CAWTVQDETQYF
. | TRBJ1-5 | . | TRBV4-3 | TGCGCCAGCAGCCCCTCGCCGTATAGCAATCAGCCCCAGCATTTT | CASSPSPYSNQPQHF
. | TRBJ2-4 | . | TRBV5-4 | TGTGCCAGCAGCTTGGCTGGGGGGCTAGCCAAAAACATTCAGTACTTC | CASSLAGGLAKNIQYF
few | TRBJ2-7 | TRBD2 | TRBV6-1 | TGTGCCAGCAGTGTCGGTCGGACTAGAGCGGTCTACGAGCAGTACTTC | CASSVGRTRAVYEQYF
. | TRBJ1-1 | . | TRBV30 | TGTGCCTGGAGTGTCGGGGGAGGGAAGAACACTGAAGCTTTCTTT | CAWSVGGGKNTEAFF
. | TRBJ1-2 | . | TRBV18 | TGTGCCAGCTCCCCGGACGGTAACTATGGCTACACCTTC | CASSPDGNYGYTF
. | TRBJ1-5 | . | TRBV19 | TGTGCCAGTAATGATGGAAGGAGCAATCAGCCCCAGCATTTT | CASNDGRSNQPQHF
. | TRBJ1-2 | . | TRBV19 | TGTGCCAGTAGTGACCGGGACGGACGACATGCTAACTATGGCTACACCTTC | CASSDRDGRHANYGYTF
. | TRBJ2-7 | . | TRBV29-1 | TGCAGCGTTGGGGGGGACTACGAGCAGTACTTC | CSVGGDYEQYF
. | TRBJ2-3 | . | TRBV9 | TGTGCCAGCAGCGTTCGGGTTACAGATACGCAGTATTTT | CASSVRVTDTQYF
. | TRBJ1-3 | . | TRBV9 | TGTGCCAGCAGCGTAGACTCCTATTCTGGAAACACCATATATTTT | CASSVDSYSGNTIYF
. | TRBJ2-3 | . | TRBV6-6 | TGTGCCAGCAGTTACGCCCGCGGAGGGGGTACGCAGTATTTT | CASSYARGGGTQYF
. | TRBJ2-1 | . | TRBV28 | TGTGCCAGTCAGCGCGGCGGGGACAATGAGCAGTTCTTC | CASQRGGDNEQFF
. | TRBJ2-1 | . | TRBV28 | TGTGCCAGCAGGGAACGCTACAATGAGCAGTTCTTC | CASRERYNEQFF
. | TRBJ1-1 | TRBD1 | TRBV11-3 | TGTGCCAGCAGCTTAACAGGGGACACTGAAGCTTTCTTT | CASSLTGDTEAFF
. | TRBJ1-5 | . | TRBV12-5 | TGTGCTAGTGGTTCTCCACCGGGGGCTAATCAGCCCCAGCATTTT | CASGSPPGANQPQHF
. | TRBJ1-5 | . | TRBV6-6 | TGTGCCAGCAGTTACTCGCCGGGGGCGAGCAATCAGCCCCAGCATTTT | CASSYSPGASNQPQHF
. | TRBJ1-1 | . | TRBV5-4 | TGTGCCAGCAGCTTGTCCCCGAACACTGAAGCTTTCTTT | CASSLSPNTEAFF
once | TRBJ2-3 | . | TRBV7-3 | TGTGCCAGCAGCTTTGGAGGGGGCCGCACAGATACGCAGTATTTT | CASSFGGGRTDTQYF
. | TRBJ2-7 | TRBD1 | TRBV5-1 | TGCGCCAGCAATATAGGACAGGGAGCCTACGAGCAGTACTTC | CASNIGQGAYEQYF
. | TRBJ2-7 | TRBD2 | TRBV5-1 | TGCGCCAGCAGCTTGGAGAATAGCGGGAACTACGAGCAGTACTTC | CASSLENSGNYEQYF
. | TRBJ1-4 | . | TRBV2 | TGTGCCAGCAGTGAGGTACGGGGTGAAAAACTGTTTTTT | CASSEVRGEKLFF
few | TRBJ2-7 | TRBD2 | TRBV13 | TGTGCCAGCAGCTCAGACGATACCCCCCTAGCGGGAGTCGAGCAGTACTTC | CASSSDDTPLAGVEQYF
. | TRBJ2-3 | TRBD2 | TRBV4-1 | TGCGCCAGCAGCCAAGACGGGACTAGAGGAGATACGCAGTATTTT | CASSQDGTRGDTQYF
. | TRBJ1-2 | . | TRBV29-1 | TGCAGCGAATCTCCTTTGACAGATCTCTATGGCTACACCTTC | CSESPLTDLYGYTF
. | TRBJ1-5 | . | TRBV10-3 | TGTGCCATCAGTGAGTCGAATAGGCAGAGAAGCAATCAGCCCCAGCATTTT | CAISESNRQRSNQPQHF
. | TRBJ2-7 | . | TRBV29-1 | TGCAGCGTCTCCCCGGTCCAGCGGCGCGAGCAGTACTTC | CSVSPVQRREQYF
. | TRBJ1-5 | . | TRBV5-1 | TGCGCCAGCAGCTTGTTAGGGGATAGCAATCAGCCCCAGCATTTT | CASSLLGDSNQPQHF